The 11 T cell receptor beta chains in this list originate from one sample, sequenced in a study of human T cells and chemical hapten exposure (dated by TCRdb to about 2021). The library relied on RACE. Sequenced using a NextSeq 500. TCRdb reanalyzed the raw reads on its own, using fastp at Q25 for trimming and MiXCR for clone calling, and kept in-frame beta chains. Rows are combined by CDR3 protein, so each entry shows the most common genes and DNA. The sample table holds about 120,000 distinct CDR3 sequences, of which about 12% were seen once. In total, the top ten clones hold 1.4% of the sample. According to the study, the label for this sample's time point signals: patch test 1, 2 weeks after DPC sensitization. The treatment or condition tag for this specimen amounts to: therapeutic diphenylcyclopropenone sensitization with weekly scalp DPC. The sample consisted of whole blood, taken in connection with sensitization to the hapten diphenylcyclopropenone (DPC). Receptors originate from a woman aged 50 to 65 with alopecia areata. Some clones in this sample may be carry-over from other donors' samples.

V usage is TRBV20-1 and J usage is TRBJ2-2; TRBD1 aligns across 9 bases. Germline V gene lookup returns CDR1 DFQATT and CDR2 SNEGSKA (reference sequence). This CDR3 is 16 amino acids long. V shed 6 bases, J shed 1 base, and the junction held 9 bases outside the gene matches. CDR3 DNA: TGCAGTGCGCCGGCGGCGGGACAGGGGAACACCGGGGAGCTGTTTTTT. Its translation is CSAPAAGQGNTGELFF.

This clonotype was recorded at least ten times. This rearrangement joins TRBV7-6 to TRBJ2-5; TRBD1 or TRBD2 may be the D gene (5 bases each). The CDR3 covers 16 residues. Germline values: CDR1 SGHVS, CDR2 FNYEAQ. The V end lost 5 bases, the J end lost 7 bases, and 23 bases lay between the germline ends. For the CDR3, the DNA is TGTGCCAGCAGCCCATCCCCAGGTGGGGGTTGGGGGACCCAGTACTTC. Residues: CASSPSPGGGWGTQYF.

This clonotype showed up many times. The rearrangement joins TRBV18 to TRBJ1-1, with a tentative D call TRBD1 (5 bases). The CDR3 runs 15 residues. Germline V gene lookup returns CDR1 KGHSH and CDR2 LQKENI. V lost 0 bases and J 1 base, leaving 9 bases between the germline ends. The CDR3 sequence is CASSPPGRGNTEAFF. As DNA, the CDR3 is TGTGCCAGCTCACCACCGGGGCGAGGGAACACTGAAGCTTTCTTT.

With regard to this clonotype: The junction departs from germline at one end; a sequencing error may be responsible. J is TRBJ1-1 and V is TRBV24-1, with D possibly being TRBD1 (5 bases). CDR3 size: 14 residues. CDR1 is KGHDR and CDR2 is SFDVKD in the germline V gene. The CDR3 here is CATSARGTVGPSIF. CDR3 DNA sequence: TGTGCCACCAGTGCCCGAGGAACAGTGGGGCCGTCGATCTTT.

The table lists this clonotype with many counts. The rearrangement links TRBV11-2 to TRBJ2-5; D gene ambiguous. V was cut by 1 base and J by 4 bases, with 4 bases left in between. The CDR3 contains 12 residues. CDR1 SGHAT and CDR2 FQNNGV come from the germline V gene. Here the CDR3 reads CASSLVAETQYF. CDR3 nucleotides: TGTGCCAGCAGCTTAGTTGCAGAGACCCAGTACTTC.

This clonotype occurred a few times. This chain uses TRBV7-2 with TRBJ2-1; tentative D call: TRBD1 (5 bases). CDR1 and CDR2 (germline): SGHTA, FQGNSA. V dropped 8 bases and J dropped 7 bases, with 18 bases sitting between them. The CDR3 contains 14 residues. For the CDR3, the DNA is TGTGCCAGCCCTCCCAACCAGGGTAGTAATGAGCAGTTCTTC. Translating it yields CASPPNQGSNEQFF. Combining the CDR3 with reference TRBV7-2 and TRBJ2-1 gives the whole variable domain GAGVSQSPSNKVTEKGKDVELRCDPISGHTALYWYRQSLGQGLEFLIYFQGNSAPDKSGLPSDRFSAERTGGSVSTLTIQRTQQEDSAVYLCASPPNQGSNEQFFGPGTRLTVL.

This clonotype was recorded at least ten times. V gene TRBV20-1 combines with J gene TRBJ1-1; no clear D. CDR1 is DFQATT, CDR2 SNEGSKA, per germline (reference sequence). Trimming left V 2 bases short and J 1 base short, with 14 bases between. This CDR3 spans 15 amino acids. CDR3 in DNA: TGCAGTGCTAGAAGCCGACAAGGGAAGAACACTGAAGCTTTCTTT. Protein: CSARSRQGKNTEAFF.

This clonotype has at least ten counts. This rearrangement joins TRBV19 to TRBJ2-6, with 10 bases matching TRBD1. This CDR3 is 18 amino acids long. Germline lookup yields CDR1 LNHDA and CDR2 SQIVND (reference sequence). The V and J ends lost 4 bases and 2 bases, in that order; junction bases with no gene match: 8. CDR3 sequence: CASSTQDRGNAGANVLTF. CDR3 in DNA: TGTGCCAGTAGTACTCAGGACAGGGGGAATGCTGGGGCCAACGTCCTGACTTTC.

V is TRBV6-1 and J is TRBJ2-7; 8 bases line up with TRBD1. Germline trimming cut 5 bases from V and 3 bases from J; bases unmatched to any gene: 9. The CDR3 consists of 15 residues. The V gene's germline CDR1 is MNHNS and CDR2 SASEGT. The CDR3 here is CASSPTVDRVYEQYF. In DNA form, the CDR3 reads TGTGCCAGCAGTCCAACAGTGGACAGGGTCTACGAGCAGTACTTC.

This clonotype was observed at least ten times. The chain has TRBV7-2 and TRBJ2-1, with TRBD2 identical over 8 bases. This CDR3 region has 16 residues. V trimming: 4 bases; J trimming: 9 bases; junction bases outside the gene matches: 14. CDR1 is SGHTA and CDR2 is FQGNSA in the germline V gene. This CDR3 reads CASSSPGLVARGEQFF. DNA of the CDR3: TGTGCCAGCAGCTCTCCGGGACTAGTGGCGAGGGGTGAGCAGTTCTTC.

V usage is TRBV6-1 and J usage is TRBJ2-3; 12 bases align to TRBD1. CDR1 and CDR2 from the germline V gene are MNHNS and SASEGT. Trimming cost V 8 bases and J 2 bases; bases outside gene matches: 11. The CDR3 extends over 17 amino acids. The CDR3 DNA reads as TGTGCCAGCGAACAACTGCCGGGACAGGGGGCCACAGATACGCAGTATTTT. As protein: CASEQLPGQGATDTQYF.